The present TCR beta chain was sequenced within a study of blood T cell repertoires in COVID-19. Overall study: Italy, Spain and the United States were the sources of the convalescent and acute COVID-19 samples. Nucleic acid was either cDNA or gDNA, and it came from T cells, B-cell-depleted T cells, or PBMCs.

Sequencing was performed with immunoSEQ multiplex PCR; in TCRdb, only in-frame clones are kept and a portion is missing. The data contain about 360,000 clones, 75% to 90% of them singletons. Seattle-derived patients entered the study during active infection and were followed longitudinally. This CDR3 is 13 amino acids long. Trimming cost V 8 bases and J 2 bases, with 12 bases left between them. Germline lookup yields CDR1 MNHEY and CDR2 SVGAGI. The sequenced sample was peripheral blood. The TCR sequence derives from a woman aged 55-69 years with COVID-19, enrolled during active disease. The J gene is TRBJ1-1, the V gene TRBV6-5, with D unclear. This CDR3 is CASPRRCNTEAFF. The CDR3 region has the DNA TGTGCCAGCCCACGCAGATGTAACACTGAAGCTTTCTTT.